Listed below are T cell receptor beta chains from one sample, sequenced in a study of Ad26.COV2.S vaccination and SARS-CoV-2 variants. The table came from immunoSEQ multiplex PCR; TCRdb's copy has only in-frame clones and leaves some out. The data contain hundreds of thousands of clones, around 90% of them singletons. This specimen consisted of peripheral blood, obtained in a trial of Ad26.COV2.S vaccine versus placebo. The receptors come from a person aged 18-60 years who received the Ad26.COV2.S COVID-19 vaccine or a placebo. Both conserved end residues are part of each CDR3. D genes are given only for firm matches. Not all rows give a size; the values are once, few, many and, for expanded clones, a class.

d_call	v_call	clone_size	j_call	cdr3_aa	cdr3_nt
.	TRBV30	.	TRBJ1-5	CAWSSRVGQPQHF	TGTGCCTGGAGTTCTAGGGTTGGACAGCCCCAGCATTTT
TRBD2	TRBV4-3	.	TRBJ2-1	CASSRSGGAYNEQFF	TGCGCCAGCAGCCGTAGCGGGGGGGCTTACAATGAGCAGTTCTTC
.	TRBV7-9	.	TRBJ1-1	CASSLAGQGGNTEAFF	TGTGCCAGCAGCTTAGCAGGGCAGGGAGGGAACACTGAAGCTTTCTTT
.	TRBV7-9	once	TRBJ2-5	CASSLPRASQETQYF	TGTGCCAGCAGCTTACCGCGGGCTTCGCAAGAGACCCAGTACTTC
.	TRBV19	.	TRBJ2-1	CASSSASVPYNEQFF	TGTGCCAGTAGTTCGGCTAGCGTCCCCTACAATGAGCAGTTCTTC
.	TRBV6-5	.	TRBJ1-3	CASSRRGYSGNTIYF	TGTGCCAGCAGTCGAAGGGGGTACTCTGGAAACACCATATATTTT
.	TRBV29-1	.	TRBJ2-1	CSVGAAASDNEQFF	TGCAGCGTTGGGGCGGCGGCTAGCGATAATGAGCAGTTCTTC
.	TRBV6-2/TRBV6-3	.	TRBJ2-1	CASSPNRPWRAHEQFF	TGTGCCAGCAGCCCTAATCGACCCTGGCGAGCCCATGAGCAGTTCTTC
TRBD2	TRBV27	.	TRBJ2-1	CASSRTSGGNEQFF	TGTGCCAGCAGCCGGACTAGCGGGGGAAATGAGCAGTTCTTC
.	TRBV3-1/TRBV3-2	.	TRBJ2-7	CASSQGTYYEQYF	TGTGCCAGCAGCCAAGGAACTTACTACGAGCAGTACTTC
.	TRBV3-1/TRBV3-2	.	TRBJ2-2	CASSPPINSGELFF	TGTGCCAGCAGCCCACCTATAAACTCCGGGGAGCTGTTTTTT
.	TRBV13	.	TRBJ1-5	CASSLGVGQPNQPQHF	TGTGCCAGCAGCTTAGGAGTAGGGCAGCCCAATCAGCCCCAGCATTTT
.	TRBV7-2	.	TRBJ2-7	CASRALSGVSYEQYF	TGTGCCAGCAGAGCCCTCAGCGGCGTCTCCTACGAGCAGTACTTC
.	TRBV7-8	once	TRBJ1-6	CASSLSGSYNSPLHF	TGTGCCAGCAGCTTAAGTGGCTCCTATAATTCACCCCTCCACTTT
TRBD1	TRBV7-9	.	TRBJ1-1	CASGGQGDTEAFF	TGTGCCAGCGGAGGACAGGGGGACACTGAAGCTTTCTTT
.	TRBV7-9	.	TRBJ2-1	CASRAPGLRIVQFF	TGTGCCAGCAGAGCGCCGGGACTCCGAATTGTGCAGTTCTTC
TRBD1	TRBV7-2	.	TRBJ1-5	CASSSNGQGQPQHF	TGTGCCAGCAGCTCCAATGGACAGGGCCAGCCCCAGCATTTT
.	TRBV4-1	.	TRBJ1-5	CASSRRHTRPQHF	TGCGCCAGCAGCCGCCGACATACTCGGCCCCAGCATTTT
.	TRBV5-8	.	TRBJ1-2	CASSPTAPYGYTF	TGTGCCAGCAGCCCGACCGCCCCCTATGGCTACACCTTC
.	TRBV5-1	.	TRBJ2-1	CASRASLTGNNEQFF	TGCGCCAGCAGAGCTAGCCTGACAGGAAATAATGAGCAGTTCTTC
.	TRBV7-8	.	TRBJ1-6	CASSYRLKSSYNSPLHF	TGTGCCAGCAGCTACCGACTAAAGAGCTCCTATAATTCACCCCTCCACTTT
.	TRBV7-9	.	TRBJ2-7	CASSPKGEKTYKYEQYF	TGTGCCAGCAGCCCCAAAGGCGAGAAGACCTATAAGTACGAGCAGTACTTC
.	TRBV21-1	once	TRBJ1-4	CASRFKRGPESEKLFF	TGTGCCAGCCGATTTAAAAGGGGTCCGGAGTCTGAAAAACTGTTTTTT
.	TRBV6-6	.	TRBJ2-3	CASSYPGTDTQYF	TGTGCCAGCAGTTACCCCGGCACAGATACGCAGTATTTT
TRBD1	TRBV9	.	TRBJ2-1	CASSPRDRGYNEQFF	TGTGCCAGCAGCCCCAGGGACAGGGGGTACAATGAGCAGTTCTTC
.	TRBV6-5	.	TRBJ1-6	CASRMGRDSPLHF	TGTGCCAGCAGGATGGGGAGGGATTCACCCCTCCACTTT
.	TRBV6-5	.	TRBJ2-1	CASRIFVGGNEQFF	TGTGCCAGCAGGATCTTCGTGGGCGGCAATGAGCAGTTCTTC
.	TRBV5-4	.	TRBJ2-1	CASSLTTRDEQFF	TGTGCCAGCAGCTTGACGACGAGGGACGAGCAGTTCTTC
.	TRBV7-9	.	TRBJ1-3	CASSSTGSGNTIYF	TGTGCCAGCAGCTCCACAGGCTCTGGAAACACCATATATTTT
.	TRBV12-3/TRBV12-4	few	TRBJ1-5	CASSRAHQPQHF	TGTGCCAGCAGCAGGGCCCATCAGCCCCAGCATTTT
TRBD1	TRBV5-1	few	TRBJ2-3	CASSVDRGTDTQYF	TGCGCCAGCAGTGTCGACAGGGGCACAGATACGCAGTATTTT
.	TRBV6-6	.	TRBJ1-5	CASSYVDGYNQPQHF	TGTGCCAGCAGTTACGTTGACGGATACAATCAGCCCCAGCATTTT
.	TRBV27	.	TRBJ1-2	CASTPRTGAGGYTF	TGTGCCAGCACCCCCCGAACGGGGGCGGGCGGCTACACCTTC
TRBD2	TRBV3-1/TRBV3-2	.	TRBJ2-3	CASSQRLAGTDTQYF	TGTGCCAGCAGCCAGCGTCTAGCGGGCACAGATACGCAGTATTTT
TRBD2	TRBV7-2	.	TRBJ2-1	CASSLVAGGAGNEQFF	TGTGCCAGCAGCTTAGTAGCGGGGGGGGCCGGAAATGAGCAGTTCTTC
.	TRBV6-4	.	TRBJ2-7	CASSGKVYEQYF	TGTGCCAGCTCAGGGAAGGTCTACGAGCAGTACTTC
.	TRBV10-3	.	TRBJ1-6	CAISDGQLYNSPLHF	TGTGCCATCAGTGATGGACAGTTGTATAATTCACCCCTCCACTTT
.	TRBV29-1	.	TRBJ1-2	CSVDPATNTGGYTF	TGCAGCGTTGATCCAGCCACGAACACAGGTGGCTACACCTTC
.	TRBV3-1/TRBV3-2	.	TRBJ2-2	CASSQAQDPPRELFF	TGTGCCAGCAGCCAAGCCCAGGATCCTCCCCGGGAGCTGTTTTTT
.	TRBV19	once	TRBJ1-4	CASSARTVLSEKLFF	TGTGCCAGTAGTGCAAGGACGGTTCTAAGTGAAAAACTGTTTTTT
TRBD2	TRBV3-1/TRBV3-2	.	TRBJ2-1	CASSQATSGSNEQFF	TGTGCCAGCAGCCAAGCTACTAGCGGGTCCAATGAGCAGTTCTTC